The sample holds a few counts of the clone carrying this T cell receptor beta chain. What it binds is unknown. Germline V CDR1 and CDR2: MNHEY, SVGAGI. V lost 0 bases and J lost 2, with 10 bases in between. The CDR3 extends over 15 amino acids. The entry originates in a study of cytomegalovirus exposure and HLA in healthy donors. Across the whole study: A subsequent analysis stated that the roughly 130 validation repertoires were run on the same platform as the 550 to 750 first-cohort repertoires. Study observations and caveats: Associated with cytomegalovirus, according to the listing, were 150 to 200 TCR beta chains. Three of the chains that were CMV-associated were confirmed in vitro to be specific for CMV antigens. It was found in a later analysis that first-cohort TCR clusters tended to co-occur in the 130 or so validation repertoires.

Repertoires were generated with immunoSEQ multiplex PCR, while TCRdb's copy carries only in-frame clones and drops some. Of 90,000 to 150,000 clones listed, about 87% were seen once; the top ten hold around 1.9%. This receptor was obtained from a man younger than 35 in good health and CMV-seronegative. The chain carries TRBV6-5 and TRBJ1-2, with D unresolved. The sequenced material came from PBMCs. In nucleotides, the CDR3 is TGTGCCAGCAGTTACTCGTATACAGACAACTATGGCTACACCTTC. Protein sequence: CASSYSYTDNYGYTF.